In this sample, the clone carrying this TCR beta chain turned up a few times. This CDR3 contains 16 residues. Trimming cost V 3 bases and J 5 bases; bases outside gene matches: 12. From germline, CDR1 is SGHVS and CDR2 FQNEAQ. TCRdb keeps only in-frame clones here, not all; method: immunoSEQ multiplex PCR. The sample consists of around 94,000 clones, 70% to 85% of them appearing once. This sample was included in a study of OX40 agonist ivuxolimab in advanced cancers. The sequence was obtained from an adult with an advanced solid tumor such as melanoma, head and neck, liver or kidney cancer. The chain joins TRBV7-8 to TRBJ2-5; TRBD1 agrees at 7 bases. Sequencing was performed on CD4+ or CD8+ T cells sorted from blood, taken in a trial of the OX40 agonist ivuxolimab. DNA for the CDR3: TGTGCCAGCAGCTTGTCCGTGGCGACAGGGTGGGAGACCCAGTACTTC. This sequence encodes CASSLSVATGWETQYF. The variable domain in full, with the rest retrieved from reference TRBV7-8 and TRBJ2-5, is GAGVSQSPRYKVAKRGQDVALRCDPISGHVSLFWYQQALGQGPEFLTYFQNEAQLDKSGLPSDRFFAERPEGSVSTLKIQRTQQEDSAVYLCASSLSVATGWETQYFGPGTRLLVL.